A selection of T cell receptor beta chains follows, all from one sample in a study of CD8 T cells in ankylosing spondylitis. TCRdb re-derived calls from the 5' RACE reads in MiXCR, one entry per CDR3 protein. The repertoire holds under 300,000 distinct CDR3 sequences, with about 10% as singletons. The sequencing sample was made of blood, either unsorted or a sorted T cell fraction (not recorded which). These receptors were obtained from a male donor with ankylosing spondylitis or in good health (not recorded which). Both conserved end residues are part of each CDR3. D genes are given only for firm matches. A clone size is listed for some rows: how often the clone was seen (once, few, many), or a class if it is expanded.

V	length	D	J	size	CDR3
TRBV28	16	TRBD2	TRBJ2-1	NA	CASTRLAGGPYNEQFF
TRBV3-1	13	NA	TRBJ1-1	few	CASSRVGVTEAFF
TRBV5-1	15	TRBD2	TRBJ2-3	many	CASSSSSGSTDTQYF
TRBV29-1	13	NA	TRBJ2-2	many	CSVFGGNTGELFF
TRBV12-3/TRBV12-4	11	NA	TRBJ1-3	NA	CASWVGNTIYF
TRBV4-1	17	NA	TRBJ1-1	many	CASSQVIYRGLYTEAFF
TRBV29-1	13	TRBD2	TRBJ2-1	NA	CSVGVAGPREQFF
TRBV27	14	NA	TRBJ2-7	NA	CASSLAAGDYEQYF
TRBV5-1	15	NA	TRBJ1-4	many	CASSLQGTTNEKLFF
TRBV20-1	13	NA	TRBJ1-2	many	CSARDIGLWGYTF
TRBV29-1	15	TRBD1	TRBJ1-4	many	CSVGGRGTGNEKLFF
TRBV5-1	14	TRBD1	TRBJ1-2	many	CASSLGTGGHGYTF
TRBV5-1	17	NA	TRBJ2-4	many	CASSIQGLGSAKNIQYF
TRBV29-1	14	NA	TRBJ2-2	NA	CSVRQGLGPGELFF
TRBV5-1	13	TRBD2	TRBJ2-1	many	CASSGLASGEQFF
TRBV5-6	16	TRBD1	TRBJ1-2	many	CASSSPTGSGRYGYTF
TRBV7-9	16	TRBD2	TRBJ2-7	NA	CASSQAGGRADHEQYF
TRBV20-1	14	NA	TRBJ2-7	many	CSARDDTASYEQYF
TRBV25-1	16	NA	TRBJ1-2	NA	CASSDTTGTRRGGYTF
TRBV15	13	TRBD2	TRBJ2-5	few	CATSRVEAGTQYF
TRBV10-3	15	NA	TRBJ1-6	few	CAISAGESNNSPLHF
TRBV7-2	16	TRBD2	TRBJ2-1	few	CASSWTSGGAVNEQFF
TRBV6-4	15	TRBD2	TRBJ2-1	many	CASSARLAGYNEQFF
TRBV20-1	12	TRBD1	TRBJ1-2	NA	CSAPGGGSGYTF
TRBV21-1	15	NA	TRBJ2-1	NA	CASSKGAAGGNEQFF
TRBV6-1	14	NA	TRBJ1-4	many	CASLEGTFGEKLFF
TRBV20-1	12	NA	TRBJ2-7	many	CSAPNDGYEQYF
TRBV3-1	15	TRBD1	TRBJ1-2	many	CASSQRGLEEGGYTF
TRBV12-3/TRBV12-4	16	TRBD2	TRBJ2-2	many	CASTPIAGALTGELFF
TRBV4-2	16	NA	TRBJ1-5	NA	CASSQDVTYSNQPQHF
TRBV7-3	17	TRBD1	TRBJ2-1	many	CASSLTGDREGSNEQFF
TRBV29-1	13	NA	TRBJ1-6	few	CSVFFPGGGILHF
TRBV29-1	15	NA	TRBJ2-5	NA	CSVELPADLQETQYF
TRBV20-1	14	TRBD1	TRBJ1-1	few	CSAITGTGRTEAFF
TRBV5-1	15	NA	TRBJ1-2	many	CASSLARDPNYGYTF
TRBV4-2	17	NA	TRBJ2-4	many	CASSSGVSGFDKNIQYF
TRBV28	15	NA	TRBJ2-5	NA	CASSLYQTLQETQYF
TRBV6-6	12	NA	TRBJ2-7	NA	CASRDPSGEQYF
TRBV20-1	14	TRBD2	TRBJ2-1	many	CSARLAGGPREQFF
TRBV24-1	15	TRBD2	TRBJ2-1	many	CATSPSGGPNSEQFF
TRBV5-1	16	NA	TRBJ2-1	many	CASSLGGGGTYNEQFF
TRBV12-3/TRBV12-4	19	NA	TRBJ2-1	few	CASSLMGRGALSSYNEQFF
TRBV12-3/TRBV12-4	12	NA	TRBJ2-1	many	CASTGTYNEQFF
TRBV9	16	NA	TRBJ2-2	many	CASSFTGTTNTGELFF
TRBV5-1	16	NA	TRBJ1-2	many	CASSLYQGNDHYGYTF
TRBV5-1	14	NA	TRBJ1-6	few	CASSLAGMNSPLHF
TRBV20-1	14	TRBD2	TRBJ2-7	few	CSARDGRVRHEQYF
TRBV27	16	NA	TRBJ2-7	many	CASSLSGQGKRGEQYF
TRBV12-3/TRBV12-4	15	TRBD1	TRBJ2-5	NA	CASSPGQGDRETQYF
TRBV20-1	17	TRBD1	TRBJ2-1	many	CSARESVRGGGYNEQFF
TRBV7-2	15	NA	TRBJ2-1	few	CASSLPRGSYNEQFF
TRBV4-1	14	NA	TRBJ2-5	NA	CASSPPGRKETQYF
TRBV7-8	12	NA	TRBJ2-1	many	CASSSTVNEQFF
TRBV20-1	16	TRBD1	TRBJ2-5	few	CSARDAWGQGKETQYF
TRBV7-2	16	TRBD2	TRBJ2-2	few	CASSLVSGDNTGELFF
TRBV27	15	TRBD1	TRBJ1-5	many	CASRGTGNRVQPQHF
TRBV5-1	16	TRBD2	TRBJ2-2	many	CASSVAGGPSTGELFF